A single T cell receptor beta chain is shown here with its context. The antigen is undetermined. The data stem from a study of chemoradiotherapy in HPV16-positive cancers. Regarding the study as a whole: Better recurrence-free survival went with HPV-responsive T-cell expansion in HPV16-positive patients. Candidate HPV-specific clones and E7-related TCR motifs grew in tumor during treatment.

Over chemoradiotherapy, repertoires were sampled more than once. Some clones are missing from TCRdb's copy, which holds only in-frame ones; the method was immunoSEQ multiplex PCR. Of about 32,000 clones in the sample, about 82% are singletons; the top ten hold approximately 4.2%. Germline CDR1 reads SGHDN; CDR2 reads FVKESK. The J segment lost 7 bases and the V segment lost 3 bases, leaving 28 bases of the junction unmatched. The CDR3 extends over 22 amino acids. Sequencing used blood, obtained from a patient who underwent chemoradiotherapy. The TCR sequence derives from a human donor with HPV-associated anogenital cancer. The chain recombines TRBV14 with TRBJ1-4; 8 nucleotides align to TRBD1. As DNA, the CDR3 is TGTGCCAGCAGCCACAACATAAAAGTCCTCCAGGGGGCGAGGTTGGAAGGTGAAAAACTGTTTTTT. Amino acid sequence: CASSHNIKVLQGARLEGEKLFF.